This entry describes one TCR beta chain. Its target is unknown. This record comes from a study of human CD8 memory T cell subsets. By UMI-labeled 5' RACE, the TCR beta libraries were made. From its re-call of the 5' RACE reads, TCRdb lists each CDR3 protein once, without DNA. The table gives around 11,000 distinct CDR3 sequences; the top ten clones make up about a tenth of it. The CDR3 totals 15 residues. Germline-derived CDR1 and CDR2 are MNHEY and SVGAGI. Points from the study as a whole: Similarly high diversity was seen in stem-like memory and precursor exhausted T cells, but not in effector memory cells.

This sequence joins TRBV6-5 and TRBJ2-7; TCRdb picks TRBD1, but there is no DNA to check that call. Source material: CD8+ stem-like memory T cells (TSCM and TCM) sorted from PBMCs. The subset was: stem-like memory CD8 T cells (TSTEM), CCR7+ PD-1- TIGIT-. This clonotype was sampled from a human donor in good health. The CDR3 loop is CASSYRDRGVHEQYF.